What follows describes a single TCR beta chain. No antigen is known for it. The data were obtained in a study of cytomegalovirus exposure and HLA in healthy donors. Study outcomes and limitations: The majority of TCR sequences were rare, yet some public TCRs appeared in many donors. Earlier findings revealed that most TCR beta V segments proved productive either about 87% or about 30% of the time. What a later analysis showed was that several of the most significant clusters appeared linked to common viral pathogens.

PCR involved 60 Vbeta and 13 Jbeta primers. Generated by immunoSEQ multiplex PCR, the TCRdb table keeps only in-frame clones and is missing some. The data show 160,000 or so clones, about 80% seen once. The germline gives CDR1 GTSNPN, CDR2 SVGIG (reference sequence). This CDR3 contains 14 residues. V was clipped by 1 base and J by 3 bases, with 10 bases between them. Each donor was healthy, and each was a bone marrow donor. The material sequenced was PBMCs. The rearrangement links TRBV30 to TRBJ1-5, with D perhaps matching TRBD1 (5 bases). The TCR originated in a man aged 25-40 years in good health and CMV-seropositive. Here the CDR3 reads CAWSAGMYNQPQHF. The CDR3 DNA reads TGTGCCTGGAGTGCAGGGATGTACAATCAGCCCCAGCATTTT.